This T cell receptor (beta chain) was found in a study of CD8+CD57+ T cells in acquired aplastic anemia. Study information: In CD4+ cells, healthy donors produced an average of approximately 9.9 million reads.

Germline V lookup: CDR1 MGHDK, CDR2 SYGVNS. V was shortened by 6 bases and J by 2 bases, with 15 bases between the two germline ends. This CDR3 spans 15 amino acids. Genomic DNA constituted the template upon which TCR beta VDJ and CDR3 profiling was performed. TCRdb reprocessed the reads with MiXCR, giving one entry per CDR3 protein. The data contain roughly 50,000 distinct CDR3 sequences, roughly 69% of them singletons. As to this clonotype: Its specificity is not known.

The study, taken as a whole, reports: Simpson's diversity of CD8+ cells was not significantly different in patients compared with controls. Patients and controls turned out to have roughly 31 CD8+ CDR3 sequences in common.

The source material was sorted CD4+, CD8+, or CD8+CD57+ T cells (not recorded which) from PBMCs. The V and J genes are TRBV25-1 and TRBJ2-3; D unresolved. The origin of this receptor is a human donor in good health, serving as a control. Written as DNA, the CDR3 is TGTGCCAGCAGCTCAACCCGGGTGCACACAGATACGCAGTATTTT. It yields the protein CASSSTRVHTDTQYF.